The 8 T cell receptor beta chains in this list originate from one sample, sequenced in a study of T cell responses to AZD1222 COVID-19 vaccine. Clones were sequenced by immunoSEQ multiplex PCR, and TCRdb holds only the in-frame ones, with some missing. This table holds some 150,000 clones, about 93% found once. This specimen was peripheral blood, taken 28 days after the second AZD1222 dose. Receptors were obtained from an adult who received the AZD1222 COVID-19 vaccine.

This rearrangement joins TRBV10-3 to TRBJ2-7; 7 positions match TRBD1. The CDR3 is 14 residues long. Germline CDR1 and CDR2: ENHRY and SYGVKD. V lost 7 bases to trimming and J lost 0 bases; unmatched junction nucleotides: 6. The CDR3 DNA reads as TGTGCCATCACGGCCGGGACAGCCTCCTACGAGCAGTACTTC. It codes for CAITAGTASYEQYF.

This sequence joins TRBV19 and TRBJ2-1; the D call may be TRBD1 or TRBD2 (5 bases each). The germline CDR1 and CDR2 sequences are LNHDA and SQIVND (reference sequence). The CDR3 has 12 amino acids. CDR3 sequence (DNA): TGTGCTTCCCGGGACCCGGTCCATGAGCAGTTCTTC. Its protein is CASRDPVHEQFF. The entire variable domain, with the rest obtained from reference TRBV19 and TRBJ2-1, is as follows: DGGITQSPKYLFRKEGQNVTLSCEQNLNHDAMYWYRQDPGQGLRLIYYSQIVNDFQKGDIAEGYSVSREKKESFPLTVTSAQKNPTAFYLCASRDPVHEQFFGPGTRLTVL.

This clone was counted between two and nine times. The CDR3 DNA reads TGTGCCAGCAGCCAAGGGGAGTTTTTCGAGGGCTATGGCTACACCTTC. It specifies CASSQGEFFEGYGYTF. This chain uses TRBV14 with TRBJ1-2; D ambiguous. Germline CDR1 is SGHDN and CDR2 is FVKESK. V was clipped by 1 base and J by 4 bases, with 16 bases between them. The CDR3 totals 16 residues.

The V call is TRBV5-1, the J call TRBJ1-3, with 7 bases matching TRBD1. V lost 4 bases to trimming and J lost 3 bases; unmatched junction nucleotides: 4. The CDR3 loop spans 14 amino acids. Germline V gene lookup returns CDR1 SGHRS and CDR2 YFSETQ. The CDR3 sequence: CASSATGVGNTIYF. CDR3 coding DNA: TGCGCCAGCAGCGCCACAGGGGTTGGAAACACCATATATTTT. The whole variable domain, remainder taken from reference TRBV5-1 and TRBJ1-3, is KAGVTQTPRYLIKTRGQQVTLSCSPISGHRSVSWYQQTPGQGLQFLFEYFSETQRNKGNFPGRFSGRQFSNSRSEMNVSTLELGDSALYLCASSATGVGNTIYFGEGSWLTVV.

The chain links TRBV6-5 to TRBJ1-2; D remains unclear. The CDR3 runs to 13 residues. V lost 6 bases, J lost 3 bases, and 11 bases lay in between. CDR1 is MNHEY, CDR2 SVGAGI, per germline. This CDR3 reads CASSALWDYGYTF. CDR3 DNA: TGTGCCAGCAGCGCACTGTGGGACTATGGCTACACCTTC.

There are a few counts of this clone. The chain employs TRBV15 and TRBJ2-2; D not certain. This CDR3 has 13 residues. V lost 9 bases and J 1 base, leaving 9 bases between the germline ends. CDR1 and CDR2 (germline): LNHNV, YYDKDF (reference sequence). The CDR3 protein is CATGTGNTGELFF. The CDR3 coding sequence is TGTGCCACGGGCACGGGGAACACCGGGGAGCTGTTTTTT.

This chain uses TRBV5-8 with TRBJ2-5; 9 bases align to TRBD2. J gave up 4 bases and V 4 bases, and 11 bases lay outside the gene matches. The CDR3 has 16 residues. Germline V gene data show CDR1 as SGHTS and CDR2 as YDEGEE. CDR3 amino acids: CASSPGTSPTSETQYF. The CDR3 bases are TGTGCCAGCAGCCCCGGGACTAGCCCGACCTCAGAGACCCAGTACTTC.

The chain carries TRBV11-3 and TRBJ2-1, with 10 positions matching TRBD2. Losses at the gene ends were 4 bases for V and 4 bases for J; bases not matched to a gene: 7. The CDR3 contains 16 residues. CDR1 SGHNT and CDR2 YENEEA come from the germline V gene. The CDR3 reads CASSSALGLAYNEQFF. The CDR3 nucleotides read TGTGCCAGCAGCTCGGCGCTGGGACTAGCGTACAATGAGCAGTTCTTC. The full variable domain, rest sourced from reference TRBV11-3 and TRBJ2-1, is EAGVVQSPRYKIIEKKQPVAFWCNPISGHNTLYWYLQNLGQGPELLIRYENEEAVDDSQLPKDRFSAERLKGVDSTLKIQPAELGDSAVYLCASSSALGLAYNEQFFGPGTRLTVL.